This is a list of T cell receptor beta chains from one sample in a study of blood T cell repertoires in COVID-19. Libraries were prepared by immunoSEQ multiplex PCR; TCRdb keeps only in-frame clonotypes and omits some of them. The sample includes 250,000 to 350,000 clones, around 88% seen only once; the top ten take about 6.1%. The sequenced sample was PBMCs or T cells enriched from blood (not recorded which). The receptor source for this set is a woman aged 35 to 49 who had recovered from COVID-19. Both conserved end residues are trimmed from each CDR3. Fields, in order: D gene, clone size, V gene, CDR3 protein. D genes are given only for firm matches. Expanded clones get a size class; other rows say once, few or many, or leave the size out.

D gene: TRBD2
clone size: -
V gene: TRBV30
CDR3 protein: AWSVPSGPYNEQF

D gene: -
clone size: once
V gene: TRBV4-1
CDR3 protein: ASSQDSGRVYGYT

D gene: -
clone size: -
V gene: TRBV5-4
CDR3 protein: ASSPSGGGGTDTQY

D gene: -
clone size: once
V gene: TRBV5-1
CDR3 protein: ASSLMEDYGYT

D gene: TRBD2
clone size: -
V gene: TRBV9
CDR3 protein: ASSAGTSLGTDTQY

D gene: TRBD1
clone size: -
V gene: TRBV18
CDR3 protein: ASSPGTGGLRQPQH

D gene: -
clone size: -
V gene: TRBV27
CDR3 protein: ASSLRVTGELF

D gene: -
clone size: -
V gene: TRBV6-2/TRBV6-3
CDR3 protein: ASSRGGSSYNEQF

D gene: TRBD1
clone size: once
V gene: TRBV7-2
CDR3 protein: ASSLGQPNTEAF

D gene: -
clone size: -
V gene: TRBV9
CDR3 protein: ASSVGQGHTEAF

D gene: TRBD1
clone size: -
V gene: TRBV10-3
CDR3 protein: AIRDRVNSPLH